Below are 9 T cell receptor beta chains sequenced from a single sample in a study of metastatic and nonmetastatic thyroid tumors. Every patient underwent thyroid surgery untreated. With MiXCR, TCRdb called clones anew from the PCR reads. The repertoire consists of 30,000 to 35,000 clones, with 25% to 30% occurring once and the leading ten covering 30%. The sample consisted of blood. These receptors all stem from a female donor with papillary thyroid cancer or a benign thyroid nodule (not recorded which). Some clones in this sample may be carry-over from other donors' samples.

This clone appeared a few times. In nucleotides, the CDR3 is TGTGCCAGTAGTATCACTAGCGGGAGTCAGCACGAGCAGTACTTC. Its protein product is CASSITSGSQHEQYF. V usage is TRBV19 and J usage is TRBJ2-7, with 11 bases lining up with TRBD2. Germline loops: CDR1 LNHDA, CDR2 SQIVND (reference sequence). The CDR3 consists of 15 residues. The ends lost 3 bases at V and 5 bases at J; junction bases unmatched: 6.

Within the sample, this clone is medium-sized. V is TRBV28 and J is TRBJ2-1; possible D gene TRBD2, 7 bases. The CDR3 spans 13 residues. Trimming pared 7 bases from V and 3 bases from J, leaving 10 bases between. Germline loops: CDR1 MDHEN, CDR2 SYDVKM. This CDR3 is CASIGGVYNEQFF. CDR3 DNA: TGTGCCAGCATAGGGGGGGTCTACAATGAGCAGTTCTTC.

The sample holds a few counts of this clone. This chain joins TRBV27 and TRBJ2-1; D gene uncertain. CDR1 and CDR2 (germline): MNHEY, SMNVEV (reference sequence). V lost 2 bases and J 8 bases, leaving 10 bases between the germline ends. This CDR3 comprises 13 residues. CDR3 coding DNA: TGTGCCAGCAGTTTAAGCCCCTGGGATGAGCAGTTCTTC. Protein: CASSLSPWDEQFF.

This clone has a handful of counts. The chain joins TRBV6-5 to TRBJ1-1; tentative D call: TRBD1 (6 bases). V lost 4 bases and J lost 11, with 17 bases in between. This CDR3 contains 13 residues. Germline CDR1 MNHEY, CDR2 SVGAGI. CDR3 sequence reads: CASSSSGERVAFF. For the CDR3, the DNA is TGTGCCAGCAGTTCCTCAGGGGAAAGGGTGGCTTTCTTT.

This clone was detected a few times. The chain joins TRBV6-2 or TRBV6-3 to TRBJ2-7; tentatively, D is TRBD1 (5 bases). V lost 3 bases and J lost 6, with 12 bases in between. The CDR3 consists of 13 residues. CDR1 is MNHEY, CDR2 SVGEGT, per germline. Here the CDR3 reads CASSYRRAAEQYF. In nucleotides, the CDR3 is TGTGCCAGCAGTTATCGCAGGGCAGCCGAGCAGTACTTC.

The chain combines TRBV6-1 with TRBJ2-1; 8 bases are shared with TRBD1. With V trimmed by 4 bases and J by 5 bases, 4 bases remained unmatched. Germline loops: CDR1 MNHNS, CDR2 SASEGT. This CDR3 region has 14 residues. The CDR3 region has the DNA TGTGCCAGCAGTGGGGGACAGGAACACAATGAGCAGTTCTTC. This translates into CASSGGQEHNEQFF.

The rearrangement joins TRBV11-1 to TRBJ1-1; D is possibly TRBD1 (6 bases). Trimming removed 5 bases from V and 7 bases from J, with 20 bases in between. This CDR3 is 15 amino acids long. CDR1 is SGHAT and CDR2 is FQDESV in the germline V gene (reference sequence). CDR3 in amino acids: CASSPYDRTFREAFF. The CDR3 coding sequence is TGTGCCAGCAGCCCGTACGACAGGACTTTCCGTGAAGCTTTCTTT.

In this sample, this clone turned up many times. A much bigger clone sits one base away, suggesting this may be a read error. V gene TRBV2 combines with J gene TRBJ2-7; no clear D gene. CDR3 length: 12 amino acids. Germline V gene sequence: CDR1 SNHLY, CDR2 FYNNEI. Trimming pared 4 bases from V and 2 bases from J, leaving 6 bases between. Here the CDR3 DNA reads TGTGCCAGCAGTGTGAAGCCCTACGAGCAGTACTTC. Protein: CASSVKPYEQYF.

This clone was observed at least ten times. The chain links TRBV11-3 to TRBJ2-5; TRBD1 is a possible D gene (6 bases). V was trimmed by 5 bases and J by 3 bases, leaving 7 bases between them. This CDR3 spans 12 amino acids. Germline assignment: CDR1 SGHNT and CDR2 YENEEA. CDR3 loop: CASSRTEETQYF. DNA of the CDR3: TGTGCCAGCAGCAGGACAGAAGAGACCCAGTACTTC.